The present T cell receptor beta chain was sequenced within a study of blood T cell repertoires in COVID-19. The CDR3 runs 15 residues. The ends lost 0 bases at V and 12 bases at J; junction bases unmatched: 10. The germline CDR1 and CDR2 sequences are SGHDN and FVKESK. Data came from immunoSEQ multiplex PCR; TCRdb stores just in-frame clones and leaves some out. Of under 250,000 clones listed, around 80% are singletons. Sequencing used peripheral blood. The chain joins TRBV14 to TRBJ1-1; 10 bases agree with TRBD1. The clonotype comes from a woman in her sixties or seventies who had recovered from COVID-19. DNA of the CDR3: TGTGCCAGCAGCCAAGAACTACCGGGACAGGGGCAGACTTTCTTT. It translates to CASSQELPGQGQTFF.